A single sample is the source of the 25 T cell receptor beta chains below, sequenced in a study of T cell clonality in common variable immunodeficiency. The data were produced by immunoSEQ multiplex PCR, yet TCRdb's version contains in-frame clones alone and is incomplete. The sample lists roughly 40,000 clones, none appearing once, the ten largest making up roughly 2.9%. Sequenced sample: peripheral blood mononuclear cells. The receptor source for this set is a person between 18 and 75 years old in good health.

A note on this clone: The CDR3 goes on 3 residues after the read ends, and that part is filled in from the germline J gene. The V and J genes are TRBV5-4 and TRBJ2-5, with TRBD2 matching over 9 bases. Unmatched junction bases numbered 10, after V lost 5 bases and J lost 5 bases. The CDR3 spans 15 residues. Germline values: CDR1 SGHNT, CDR2 YYREEE (reference sequence). CDR3 sequence: CASSLTSGRVETQYF. CDR3 bases read: TGTGCCAGCAGTTTGACTAGCGGACGGGTGGAGACC. The full variable domain, completed using reference TRBV5-4 and TRBJ2-5, is ETGVTQSPTHLIKTRGQQVTLRCSSQSGHNTVSWYQQALGQGPQFIFQYYREEENGRGNFPPRFSGLQFPNYSSELNVNALELDDSALYLCASSLTSGRVETQYFGPGTRLLVL.

The sample holds many counts of this clone. The read terminates 3 residues ahead of where the CDR3 ends, so the germline J gene completes it. This chain joins TRBV18 and TRBJ1-2, with a weak D call TRBD1 (6 bases). Germline CDR1 reads KGHSH; CDR2 reads LQKENI. CDR3 length: 16 amino acids. Trimming left V 2 bases short and J 4 bases short, with 17 bases between. CDR3 DNA (partial): TGTGCCAGCTCACCATCGTCTTCGCACAGGGCCTATGGC. Translated, it gives CASSPSSSHRAYG. The whole CDR3 region reads CASSPSSSHRAYGYTF. The full variable domain, with the rest looked up from reference TRBV18 and TRBJ1-2, is NAGVMQNPRHLVRRRGQEARLRCSPMKGHSHVYWYRQLPEEGLKFMVYLQKENIIDESGMPKERFSAEFPKEGPSILRIQQVVRGDSAAYFCASSPSSSHRAYGYTFGSGTRLTVV.

This clone was seen repeatedly, ten times or more. The read gets to within 3 residues of the CDR3 end, and the germline J gene fills in the rest. The V gene is TRBV11-2, the J gene TRBJ1-2; possibly TRBD1 for D (5 bases). Germline V CDR1 and CDR2: SGHAT, FQNNGV. The CDR3 is 12 residues long. This CDR3 is CASSLQGSGYTF. The DNA read from the CDR3 is TGTGCCAGCAGCTTACAGGGTAGCGGC. Full variable domain (rest looked up from reference TRBV11-2 and TRBJ1-2): EAGVAQSPRYKIIEKRQSVAFWCNPISGHATLYWYQQILGQGPKLLIQFQNNGVVDDSQLPKDRFSAERLKGVDSTLKIQPAKLEDSAVYLCASSLQGSGYTFGSGTRLTVV.

This clone was seen repeatedly, ten times or more. The CDR3 end is not reached by the read, which stops 3 residues before it; the germline J gene fills it in. V is TRBV19 and J is TRBJ2-2; D gene unclear. Germline V gene lookup returns CDR1 LNHDA and CDR2 SQIVND (reference sequence). The V and J ends lost 5 bases and 4 bases respectively, with 11 bases between them. This CDR3 region has 14 residues. CDR3 DNA, as far as it was read: TGTGCCAGTAGTCCCGCGGCTGTCACCGGGGAG. Amino acids: CASSPAAVTGE. The whole CDR3 protein is CASSPAAVTGELFF.

In its sample, this clone was seen many times. This CDR3 is CASSRTGIQETQYF. The CDR3 bases that were read are TGTGCCAGCAGCCGCACAGGGATCCAAGAGACC. The rearrangement joins TRBV5-4 to TRBJ2-5; a weak D match, TRBD1 (6 bases). From the germline J gene comes the end of the CDR3, since the read stops 3 residues before it. V lost 4 bases and J lost 1, with 11 bases in between. Looked up from germline, CDR1 is SGHNT and CDR2 is YYREEE (reference sequence). This CDR3 region has 14 residues.

Many counts were recorded for this clone. The read ends 3 residues early relative to the CDR3; the germline J gene fills the gap. The V gene is TRBV29-1, the J gene TRBJ2-2; the D is unclear. Between the trimmed V and J ends, which lost 7 bases and 3 bases, there was a span of 9 bases. The germline V gene has CDR1 SQVTM and CDR2 ANQGSEA. This CDR3 comprises 12 residues. CDR3 bases read: TGCAGCGCTAACCGGTACACCGGGGAG. It specifies CSANRYTGE. The CDR3 reads in full as CSANRYTGELFF.

This clone was observed many times. The read stops 3 residues short of the end of the CDR3; the missing end is completed from the germline J gene. V and J are TRBV7-9 and TRBJ2-7, with TRBD1 matching 8 bases. The length of the CDR3 is 15 residues. After removal of 4 bases from V and 4 bases from J, the junction contained 9 bases not matched to a gene. Germline CDR1 reads SEHNR; CDR2 reads FQNEAQ (reference sequence). The CDR3 DNA, read in part, is TGTGCCAGCAGCTCAAGGACAGGGTCGAGATACGAG. It encodes CASSSRTGSRYE. The entire CDR3 reads CASSSRTGSRYEQYF.

Concerning this clone itself: The sequence runs out 3 residues before the end of the CDR3; the remainder is reconstructed from the germline J gene. The chain recombines TRBV18 with TRBJ2-7; TRBD1 aligns across 8 bases. Losses at the gene ends were 5 bases for V and 3 bases for J; bases not matched to a gene: 15. This CDR3 spans 17 amino acids. Per germline, CDR1 KGHSH and CDR2 LQKENI. CDR3 in amino acids: CASSKYPPGQELYEQYF. CDR3 bases read: TGTGCCAGCTCAAAATATCCCCCGGGACAGGAGCTCTACGAG.

This clone was seen many times. The read comes to an end 3 residues before the CDR3 does, leaving the germline J gene to fill in the end. The V call is TRBV6-1, the J call TRBJ2-7; D is perhaps TRBD1 (5 bases). CDR3 length equals 15 residues. The V end lost 3 bases, the J end lost 2 bases, and 14 bases lay between the germline ends. Germline lookup yields CDR1 MNHNS and CDR2 SASEGT. The sequenced CDR3 bases are TGTGCCAGCAGTGAGACAGTTGAAGGTACCTACGAG. It is translated as CASSETVEGTYE. The entire CDR3 protein is CASSETVEGTYEQYF.

This clone was counted ten times or more. The read ends 3 residues early relative to the CDR3; the germline J gene fills the gap. The V call is TRBV19, the J call TRBJ2-2, with 7 bases that match TRBD2. The trim removed 3 bases at V and 4 bases at J, leaving 8 bases unmatched. The CDR3 runs to 16 residues. CDR1 is LNHDA, CDR2 SQIVND, per germline (reference sequence). The CDR3 here is CASSIPGLPATGELFF. Partial CDR3 DNA: TGTGCCAGTAGTATCCCGGGACTACCGGCCACCGGGGAG.

A remark on this clone: Read coverage stops 3 residues before the CDR3 terminus; the germline J gene supplies the remainder. This rearrangement joins TRBV5-1 to TRBJ2-7, with TRBD2 matching 15 bases. Germline lookup yields CDR1 SGHRS and CDR2 YFSETQ. The CDR3 sequence is 17 residues long. J lost 2 bases, V lost 3 bases, and 6 bases had no gene match. CDR3 sequence: CASSSPGLAGGPYEQYF. The DNA read from the CDR3 is TGCGCCAGCAGCTCCCCGGGACTAGCGGGGGGACCCTACGAG.

This clone was observed many times. The read finishes 3 residues shy of the CDR3 end, and the germline J gene is used to complete it. The rearrangement links TRBV20-1 to TRBJ1-2; a possible D gene is TRBD1 (6 bases). Germline assignment: CDR1 DFQATT and CDR2 SNEGSKA (reference sequence). The V gene lost 2 bases and the J gene lost 1 base, with 11 bases spanning the gap. This CDR3 has 14 amino acids. CDR3 sequence: CSARKQGDNYGYTF. The sequenced CDR3 bases are TGCAGTGCTAGAAAACAGGGAGATAACTATGGC.

This clone has ten or more counts. The read terminates 3 residues before the CDR3 end, so the remaining end is supplied by the germline J gene. The chain is built from TRBV20-1 and TRBJ2-7; possible D gene TRBD1, 5 bases. The CDR3 has 13 residues. V shed 3 bases and J shed 3 bases, with 12 bases lying between them. CDR1 is DFQATT, CDR2 SNEGSKA, per germline (reference sequence). CDR3 bases read: TGCAGTGCTAGGTCCCAGGGTAACTACGAG. The encoded protein is CSARSQGNYE. The whole CDR3 region reads CSARSQGNYEQYF.

This clone came up a few times. The sequenced fragment ends 3 residues before the CDR3 boundary, so the rest is inferred from the germline J gene. The chain joins TRBV2 to TRBJ2-5; TRBD2 aligns across 8 bases. The CDR3 is 13 amino acids. Per the germline V gene, CDR1 is SNHLY and CDR2 is FYNNEI. J gave up 3 bases and V 8 bases, and 5 bases lay outside the gene matches. The covered CDR3 bases are TGTGCCAGCGGACGGGGGGGAGAAGAGACC. Amino acids: CASGRGGEET. The entire CDR3 is CASGRGGEETQYF.

This clone was recorded at least ten times. The CDR3 goes on 3 residues after the read ends, and that part is filled in from the germline J gene. The V call is TRBV7-2, the J call TRBJ2-5; perhaps TRBD1 as D (5 bases). CDR1 SGHTA and CDR2 FQGNSA come from the germline V gene. The CDR3 has 15 residues. Trimming removed 3 bases from V and 4 bases from J, with 15 bases in between. CDR3 bases read: TGTGCCAGCAGCTTTAGAGGTGGGGCAGGAGAGACC. Translation: CASSFRGGAGET. The full CDR3 sequence reads CASSFRGGAGETQYF. Full variable domain (remainder filled in from reference TRBV7-2 and TRBJ2-5): GAGVSQSPSNKVTEKGKDVELRCDPISGHTALYWYRQSLGQGLEFLIYFQGNSAPDKSGLPSDRFSAERTGGSVSTLTIQRTQQEDSAVYLCASSFRGGAGETQYFGPGTRLLVL.

In this sample, this clone turned up many times. The read stops 3 residues short of the end of the CDR3; the missing end is completed from the germline J gene. The chain couples TRBV30 to TRBJ1-2; D remains ambiguous. The CDR3 has 13 amino acids. The V end lost 0 bases, the J end lost 3 bases, and 8 bases lay between the germline ends. Germline values: CDR1 GTSNPN, CDR2 SVGIG (reference sequence). CDR3 bases read: TGTGCCTGGAGTGTATCTATGGACTATGGC. Its translation is CAWSVSMDYG. From start to end, the CDR3 is CAWSVSMDYGYTF.

This clone was seen at least ten times. The read ends 3 residues before the CDR3 terminus; that terminus is restored from the germline J gene. The rearrangement joins TRBV28 to TRBJ2-1, with TRBD2 matching 7 bases. This CDR3 is 18 amino acids long. Germline V CDR1 and CDR2: MDHEN, SYDVKM. Unmatched junction bases numbered 13, after V lost 1 base and J lost 4 bases. Here the CDR3 reads CASSLLGGSPLGYNEQFF. The DNA read from the CDR3 is TGTGCCAGCAGTTTATTGGGCGGGAGTCCTCTGGGGTACAATGAG.

This clone was counted only a few times. The DNA ends 3 residues before the CDR3 does, and the rest of the CDR3 is filled in from the germline J gene. The chain joins TRBV11-1 to TRBJ1-1, with 8 bases fitting TRBD1. Germline V gene sequence: CDR1 SGHAT, CDR2 FQDESV (reference sequence). The length of the CDR3 is 12 residues. CDR3 DNA, as far as it was read: TGTGCCAGCAGCCCTCGGACAGGGGAA. Its protein product is CASSPRTGE. The entire CDR3 is CASSPRTGEAFF.

In its sample, this clone was seen many times. The read terminates 3 residues before the CDR3 end, so the remaining end is supplied by the germline J gene. J is TRBJ2-3 and V is TRBV5-6; no firm D call. The V end was cut by 0 bases, the J end by 4 bases, with 9 bases between. The CDR3 totals 14 residues. Germline assignment: CDR1 SGHDT and CDR2 YYEEEE. CDR3 DNA (partial): TGTGCCAGCAGCTTGGGAGAAGGTGCAGATACG. Protein: CASSLGEGADT. The full CDR3 reads CASSLGEGADTQYF.

Comment on this clone: The read comes to an end 3 residues before the CDR3 does, leaving the germline J gene to fill in the end. This chain links TRBV5-1 with TRBJ2-1; D is possibly TRBD1 (6 bases). The CDR3 has 16 residues. From germline, CDR1 is SGHRS and CDR2 YFSETQ. The V end lost 4 bases, the J end lost 6 bases, and 20 bases lay between the germline ends. The CDR3 DNA, read in part, is TGCGCCAGCAGCCGCCCTAGGGGGTCTTTTTCCAATGAG. It encodes CASSRPRGSFSNE. The entire CDR3 protein is CASSRPRGSFSNEQFF.

This clone has at least ten counts. The missing CDR3 end, 3 residues past where the read stops, is filled in from the germline J gene. V is TRBV18 and J is TRBJ1-1, with TRBD1 as a possible D gene (5 bases). The CDR3 length is 13 residues. Per germline, CDR1 KGHSH and CDR2 LQKENI. Trimming took off 7 bases at V and 4 bases at J, with 13 bases between the two ends. The CDR3 DNA, read in part, is TGTGCCAGCTTTCAGACAGTAAGCACTGAA. Translated, it gives CASFQTVSTE. In full, the CDR3 reads CASFQTVSTEAFF.

This clone was detected many times. The read ends 3 residues before the CDR3 terminus; that terminus is restored from the germline J gene. This chain joins TRBV5-4 and TRBJ2-5; 10 nucleotides match TRBD2. J gave up 4 bases and V 2 bases, and 5 bases lay outside the gene matches. Germline V lookup: CDR1 SGHNT, CDR2 YYREEE (reference sequence). CDR3 size: 15 residues. The CDR3 here is CASSLLAGGRETQYF. Partial CDR3 DNA: TGTGCCAGCAGCTTATTAGCGGGGGGTCGAGAGACC.

This clone was recorded a few times. CDR3 DNA (partial): TGCAGTGCTAGGACTAGCGGTTTTTACAATGAG. It encodes CSARTSGFYNE. Given in full, the CDR3 is CSARTSGFYNEQFF. This rearrangement joins TRBV20-1 to TRBJ2-1, with TRBD2 identical over 9 bases. From the germline J gene comes the end of the CDR3, since the read stops 3 residues before it. This CDR3 has 14 amino acids. Trimming took 3 bases from V and 4 from J; bases not matched to a gene: 4. The germline V gene encodes CDR1 DFQATT and CDR2 SNEGSKA (reference sequence).

In its sample, this clone was seen many times. The read finishes 3 residues shy of the CDR3 end, and the germline J gene is used to complete it. V and J are TRBV7-9 and TRBJ1-3, with 8 positions matching TRBD1. This CDR3 spans 15 amino acids. J was trimmed by 4 bases and V by 5 bases; bases with no gene match: 7. Germline lookup yields CDR1 SEHNR and CDR2 FQNEAQ (reference sequence). CDR3 DNA (partial): TGTGCCAGCAGCCCCTCAGGGGGCAGGGGAAACACC. This codes for CASSPSGGRGNT. The whole CDR3 sequence reads CASSPSGGRGNTIYF. The whole variable domain, filled in from reference TRBV7-9 and TRBJ1-3, reads DTGVSQNPRHKITKRGQNVTFRCDPISEHNRLYWYRQTLGQGPEFLTYFQNEAQLEKSRLLSDRFSAERPKGSFSTLEIQRTEQGDSAMYLCASSPSGGRGNTIYFGEGSWLTVV.

In its sample, this clone was seen many times. The read ends 3 residues early relative to the CDR3; the germline J gene fills the gap. The chain employs TRBV20-1 and TRBJ2-1, with D maybe TRBD2 (6 bases). V lost 6 bases, J lost 0 bases, and 12 bases lay in between. Germline assignment: CDR1 DFQATT and CDR2 SNEGSKA (reference sequence). This CDR3 comprises 14 residues. The CDR3 loop reads CSARDLSSYNEQFF. The part of the CDR3 DNA that was read is TGCAGTGCCCGGGACTTGAGCTCCTACAATGAG.